This record covers a single TCR beta chain. From germline, CDR1 is SGHRS and CDR2 YFSETQ. The length of the CDR3 is 16 residues. Trimming pared 8 bases from V and 7 bases from J, leaving 25 bases between. This entry comes from a study of cytomegalovirus exposure and HLA in healthy donors. Study at large: For the approximately 390 genotyped donors, around 76% fell within the Caucasian-associated ancestry cluster.

Primers included in the PCR were 60 Vbeta and 13 Jbeta primers. TCRdb's table, derived via immunoSEQ multiplex PCR, lists solely in-frame clones and lacks some. This table holds some 120,000 clones, roughly 82% found once. The J gene is TRBJ2-1, the V gene TRBV5-1, with D perhaps matching TRBD1 (5 bases). The TCR originated in a woman aged 55-70 years in good health and CMV-seropositive. The sample consisted of PBMCs. The CDR3 DNA reads as TGCGCCAGGACAAACCAAGGGGTCCTGACCATTAATGAGCAGTTCTTC. It codes for CARTNQGVLTINEQFF.